Here is one T cell receptor beta chain with its context. What it binds is unknown. Each CDR3 protein is one row after TCRdb ran MiXCR on the 5' RACE reads. Here the sample spans roughly 1,500,000 distinct CDR3 sequences, more than 30% being singletons. The entry originates in a study of identical twins. General study points: Surplus twin overlap in beta out-of-frame sequences was less pronounced. These conclusions were based on statistical analysis (cross-sectional, not following the same donors).

Germline assignment: CDR1 MDHEN and CDR2 SYDVKM. The CDR3 consists of 16 residues. Trimming removed 5 bases from V and 6 bases from J, with 21 bases in between. Sequencing was carried out using cord blood. The gene calls are TRBV28 and TRBJ2-3; D call uncertain. This clonotype was sampled from a newborn girl in good health. This chain's CDR3 is CASSPLAGTPTDTQYF. Here the CDR3 DNA reads TGTGCCAGCAGTCCCCTCGCCGGTACCCCCACCGATACGCAGTATTTT.